The T cell receptor beta chain under discussion was sequenced for a study of CD8+CD57+ T cells in acquired aplastic anemia. TCR beta VDJ and CDR3 profiling used genomic DNA as template. Each CDR3 protein is one row after TCRdb ran MiXCR on the reads. The table records about 220,000 distinct CDR3 sequences, about 37% of them present only once. This CDR3 has 12 residues. The V end lost 7 bases, the J end lost 8 bases, and 14 bases lay between the germline ends. In its sample, this clonotype was seen many times. The sequence was collected from a human donor in good health, serving as a control. The gene calls are TRBV12-3 or TRBV12-4 and TRBJ1-2; D unclear. Sequences were obtained from sorted CD4+, CD8+, or CD8+CD57+ T cells (not recorded which) from PBMCs. The CDR3 DNA follows: TGTGCCAGCACCCCCGACGGATCAGGCTACACCTTC. Translating it yields CASTPDGSGYTF.